This entry lists 32 T cell receptor beta chains sequenced from one sample in a study of blood T cell repertoires in COVID-19. The protocol was immunoSEQ multiplex PCR, while the TCRdb copy is restricted to in-frame clones and leaves out a portion. This table holds 250,000 to 350,000 clones, over 80% found once. The sequenced material came from peripheral blood. The origin of the receptors is a woman aged 50 to 65 with active or convalescent COVID-19.

CDR3 amino acids: CASSPFGTGPQPQHF. The DNA of the CDR3 is TGTGCCAGCAGTCCATTTGGGACAGGGCCTCAGCCCCAGCATTTT. The rearrangement joins TRBV6-5 to TRBJ1-5, with 9 bases fitting TRBD1. With V trimmed by 5 bases and J by 6 bases, 8 bases remained unmatched. Germline CDR1 and CDR2: MNHEY and SVGAGI. The CDR3 extends over 15 amino acids.

V is TRBV15 and J is TRBJ2-5, with TRBD2 matching over 8 bases. CDR3 length: 16 amino acids. Germline V gives CDR1 LNHNV, CDR2 YYDKDF (reference sequence). With 5 bases clipped from V and 4 bases from J, the junction kept 12 bases outside the gene matches. The CDR3 sequence: CATSGVGSGRGETQYF. Written as DNA, the CDR3 is TGTGCCACCAGCGGGGTAGGGAGCGGGAGAGGAGAGACCCAGTACTTC. Filled out from reference TRBV15 and TRBJ2-5, the complete variable domain reads DAMVIQNPRYQVTQFGKPVTLSCSQTLNHNVMYWYQQKSSQAPKLLFHYYDKDFNNEADTPDNFQSRRPNTSFCFLDIRSPGLGDTAMYLCATSGVGSGRGETQYFGPGTRLLVL.

V is TRBV6-5 and J is TRBJ1-5, with TRBD1 matching 9 bases. V was clipped by 6 bases and J by 4 bases; unmatched bases: 7. Germline values: CDR1 MNHEY, CDR2 SVGAGI. This CDR3 has 15 amino acids. Here the CDR3 reads CASSLTGGPNQPQHF. The CDR3 DNA reads as TGTGCCAGCAGCTTGACAGGGGGACCAAATCAGCCCCAGCATTTT.

The chain recombines TRBV4-2 with TRBJ2-3; D is ambiguous. The germline V gene encodes CDR1 LGHNA and CDR2 YNFKEQ. The CDR3 totals 14 residues. The V and J ends lost 3 bases and 1 base respectively, with 8 bases between them. The CDR3 coding sequence is TGTGCCAGCAGCCAGGAGTGGGGCACAGATACGCAGTATTTT. This translates into CASSQEWGTDTQYF.

The V call is TRBV19, the J call TRBJ1-5; 7 nucleotides agree with TRBD1. The V and J ends lost 6 bases and 3 bases, in that order; junction bases with no gene match: 8. The CDR3 is 15 amino acids. Germline CDR1 reads LNHDA; CDR2 reads SQIVND (reference sequence). Here the CDR3 reads CASRDRQGANQPQHF. The CDR3 DNA reads TGTGCCAGTAGGGACAGACAGGGTGCCAATCAGCCCCAGCATTTT.

The chain employs TRBV27 and TRBJ2-2; 7 bases map to TRBD1. This CDR3 has 15 residues. V dropped 0 bases and J dropped 7; count of bases not matched to a gene: 5. Germline loops: CDR1 MNHEY, CDR2 SMNVEV (reference sequence). The CDR3 sequence is CASSLSTSGGGELFF. The DNA of the CDR3 is TGTGCCAGCAGTTTATCTACATCAGGGGGCGGGGAGCTGTTTTTT.

This sequence joins TRBV5-1 and TRBJ2-5; a possible D gene is TRBD1 (6 bases). The germline V gene has CDR1 SGHRS and CDR2 YFSETQ. The CDR3 totals 15 residues. Trimming removed 4 bases from V and 2 bases from J, with 15 bases in between. CDR3 nucleotides: TGCGCCAGCAGCCGCATGGACAGTTCACAAGAGACCCAGTACTTC. Amino acid sequence: CASSRMDSSQETQYF.

This clone has just a few counts. The chain combines TRBV28 with TRBJ1-1; 7 bases match TRBD1. CDR3 length equals 14 residues. Per the germline V gene, CDR1 is MDHEN and CDR2 is SYDVKM. Trimming cost V 6 bases and J 6 bases; bases outside gene matches: 10. CDR3 sequence reads: CASSLGGPIAEAFF. CDR3 nucleotide sequence: TGTGCCAGCAGCTTAGGGGGCCCTATCGCTGAAGCTTTCTTT.

The V and J genes are TRBV10-1 and TRBJ1-1; no clear D. CDR3 size: 14 residues. The V gene's germline CDR1 is WNHNN and CDR2 SYGVQD (reference sequence). Deletions cut 6 bases from V and 0 bases from J, with 11 bases between. Here the CDR3 reads CASRNGAMNTEAFF. CDR3 coding DNA: TGCGCCAGCAGGAACGGAGCCATGAACACTGAAGCTTTCTTT.

This chain links TRBV30 with TRBJ1-5; possible D gene TRBD1, 6 bases. Per the germline V gene, CDR1 is GTSNPN and CDR2 is SVGIG (reference sequence). The CDR3 consists of 15 residues. V was shortened by 1 base and J by 4 bases, with 14 bases between the two germline ends. In DNA form, the CDR3 reads TGTGCCTGGAGTGCCCCGGACAGACCTAATCAGCCCCAGCATTTT. Protein product: CAWSAPDRPNQPQHF.

This chain uses TRBV7-9 with TRBJ1-2, with D unclear. CDR3 size: 16 residues. The V gene's germline CDR1 is SEHNR and CDR2 FQNEAQ (reference sequence). V was clipped by 2 bases and J by 0 bases, with 13 bases between them. The CDR3, as DNA: TGTGCCAGCAGCTTACCGCTTGGGCGTACTAACTATGGCTACACCTTC. Amino acids: CASSLPLGRTNYGYTF.

The chain employs TRBV7-9 and TRBJ2-1, with 7 bases identical to TRBD2. The CDR3 length is 15 residues. V lost 11 bases and J lost 1; bases outside the gene matches: 11. CDR1 is SEHNR, CDR2 FQNEAQ, per germline (reference sequence). CDR3 nucleotide sequence: TGTGCCCTCTCCCCTGCTAGCGGTTCCTACAATGAGCAGTTCTTC. Translation gives CALSPASGSYNEQFF.

The CDR3 DNA reads as TGTGCCAGCAGCGAGGGGAGGCGGGCCGGGTACAATGAGCAGTTCTTC. Protein sequence: CASSEGRRAGYNEQFF. The J gene is TRBJ2-1, the V gene TRBV11-1, with D tentatively TRBD2 (6 bases). Germline CDR1 is SGHAT and CDR2 is FQDESV (reference sequence). The CDR3 totals 16 residues. Deletions cut 5 bases from V and 4 bases from J, with 18 bases between.

The gene calls are TRBV19 and TRBJ1-6; 10 bases align to TRBD1. Looked up from germline, CDR1 is LNHDA and CDR2 is SQIVND (reference sequence). V was clipped by 3 bases and J by 10 bases; unmatched bases: 9. This CDR3 contains 16 residues. CDR3 coding DNA: TGTGCCAGTAGTATTGTTTCCGGGACAGGGGAGTCACCCCTCCACTTT. It is translated as CASSIVSGTGESPLHF. Full variable domain (rest looked up from reference TRBV19 and TRBJ1-6): DGGITQSPKYLFRKEGQNVTLSCEQNLNHDAMYWYRQDPGQGLRLIYYSQIVNDFQKGDIAEGYSVSREKKESFPLTVTSAQKNPTAFYLCASSIVSGTGESPLHFGNGTRLTVT.

The rearrangement links TRBV4-2 to TRBJ1-1; a weak D match, TRBD1 (5 bases). There are 15 residues in the CDR3. Trimming removed 4 bases from V and 1 base from J, with 13 bases in between. Per the germline V gene, CDR1 is LGHNA and CDR2 is YNFKEQ. The CDR3 reads CASSPSLRENTEAFF. The CDR3 coding sequence is TGTGCCAGCAGCCCCTCGCTCAGGGAGAACACTGAAGCTTTCTTT.

This clone was counted only a few times. V is TRBV13 and J is TRBJ1-2, with 9 positions matching TRBD1. CDR3 length: 14 residues. The V segment lost 4 bases and the J segment 8 bases; nucleotides outside the gene matches: 8. Per germline, CDR1 PRHDT and CDR2 FYEKMQ (reference sequence). This chain's CDR3 is CASSSRDREGGYTF. The DNA for the CDR3 is TGTGCCAGCAGCTCCCGGGACAGGGAGGGCGGCTACACCTTC.

The rearrangement links TRBV19 to TRBJ2-5, with TRBD2 identical over 13 bases. Germline V gives CDR1 LNHDA, CDR2 SQIVND (reference sequence). The CDR3 runs to 16 residues. J was trimmed by 1 base and V by 5 bases; bases with no gene match: 4. The CDR3 bases are TGTGCCAGTAGTTTCCGACTAGCGGGGGGCCAAGAGACCCAGTACTTC. Its protein is CASSFRLAGGQETQYF.

J is TRBJ2-7 and V is TRBV23-1; no definite D call. TRBV23-1 is an ORF; its function is uncertain. This CDR3 spans 12 amino acids. Trimming removed 3 bases from V and 3 bases from J, with 6 bases in between. CDR3 sequence reads: CASSQEFYEQYF. CDR3 sequence (DNA): TGCGCCAGCAGTCAGGAGTTCTACGAGCAGTACTTC.

This clone has just one count. The V and J genes are TRBV11-3 and TRBJ2-2; 7 bases fit TRBD1. CDR3 length equals 16 residues. Per the germline V gene, CDR1 is SGHNT and CDR2 is YENEEA. The V gene end was trimmed by 4 bases and the J gene end by 0 bases; junction bases not matched to a gene: 5. This CDR3 reads CASSYSTGTNTGELFF. CDR3 DNA: TGTGCCAGCAGCTATTCGACAGGGACGAACACCGGGGAGCTGTTTTTT.

The chain employs TRBV7-3 and TRBJ2-3, with D possibly TRBD1 on 6 matching bases. CDR1 and CDR2 from the germline V gene are SGHTA and FQGTGA. V dropped 1 base and J dropped 4 bases, with 12 bases sitting between them. This CDR3 contains 15 residues. CDR3 sequence reads: CASSLNGQGPDTQYF. CDR3 coding DNA: TGTGCCAGCAGCTTAAATGGGCAGGGGCCAGATACGCAGTATTTT.

The genes are TRBV6-5 and TRBJ1-2; weak D call: TRBD1 (5 bases). The germline V gene encodes CDR1 MNHEY and CDR2 SVGAGI. V gave up 8 bases and J gave up 5 bases, with 12 bases separating them. The CDR3 totals 12 residues. The CDR3 DNA reads TGTGCCAGCCGGAGGGGCGGGTATGGCTACACCTTC. Residues: CASRRGGYGYTF.

The genes are TRBV20-1 and TRBJ2-1; 9 bases are shared with TRBD2. Germline CDR1 reads DFQATT; CDR2 reads SNEGSKA (reference sequence). Trimming cost V 3 bases and J 7 bases; bases outside gene matches: 7. CDR3 length equals 14 residues. The CDR3 here is CSASVLAGPNEQFF. CDR3 DNA: TGCAGTGCTAGTGTTCTAGCGGGACCTAATGAGCAGTTCTTC.

The rearrangement joins TRBV7-7 to TRBJ1-6; 7 positions match TRBD1. The CDR3 is 13 residues long. Germline CDR1 SSHAT, CDR2 FNYEAQ (reference sequence). The CDR3 loop reads CASSTGPQSPLHF. CDR3 DNA: TGTGCTAGTTCGACAGGGCCCCAATCACCCCTCCACTTT. The full variable domain, with the rest looked up from reference TRBV7-7 and TRBJ1-6, is GAGVSQSPRYKVTKRGQDVTLRCDPISSHATLYWYQQALGQGPEFLTYFNYEAQPDKSGLPSDRFSAERPEGSISTLTIQRTEQRDSAMYRCASSTGPQSPLHFGNGTRLTVT.

This clone was seen more than once but under ten times. The gene calls are TRBV7-8 and TRBJ1-1; TRBD1 aligns across 8 bases. The CDR3 covers 14 residues. The trim removed 5 bases at V and 3 bases at J, leaving 5 bases unmatched. The germline gives CDR1 SGHVS, CDR2 FQNEAQ. The CDR3 loop reads CASSQGADYTEAFF. The CDR3 DNA reads TGTGCCAGCAGCCAGGGGGCTGATTACACTGAAGCTTTCTTT.

This chain connects TRBV27 to TRBJ1-5, with D maybe TRBD1 (6 bases). CDR1 is MNHEY, CDR2 SMNVEV, per germline (reference sequence). This CDR3 region has 16 residues. Trimming left V 6 bases short and J 6 bases short, with 21 bases between. CDR3 sequence reads: CASRFVGGGDRQPQHF. As DNA, the CDR3 is TGTGCCAGCAGGTTCGTTGGGGGGGGCGACCGTCAGCCCCAGCATTTT.

The rearrangement joins TRBV7-7 to TRBJ1-2; possible D gene TRBD1, 5 bases. The V end lost 2 bases, the J end lost 3 bases, and 13 bases lay between the germline ends. Germline V gives CDR1 SSHAT, CDR2 FNYEAQ (reference sequence). This CDR3 is built from 15 residues. CDR3 nucleotides: TGTGCCAGCAGCTTAAGGGGCAGGGCGGACTATGGCTACACCTTC. This encodes CASSLRGRADYGYTF.

V gene TRBV5-5 combines with J gene TRBJ1-5; 8 positions match TRBD1. V was clipped by 0 bases and J by 3 bases; unmatched bases: 8. This CDR3 has 17 residues. Per the germline V gene, CDR1 is SGHKS and CDR2 is YYEKEE (reference sequence). The CDR3 protein is CASSLVGQGRANQPQHF. DNA of the CDR3: TGTGCCAGCAGCTTGGTCGGACAGGGCCGAGCCAATCAGCCCCAGCATTTT.

In regard to this clone: Different DNA sequences within this sample yield the same CDR3. The V gene is TRBV5-1, the J gene TRBJ1-1; maybe TRBD1 (6 bases). Trimming took 1 base from V and 5 from J, leaving 15 bases between them. CDR1 is SGHRS and CDR2 is YFSETQ in the germline V gene. This CDR3 spans 15 amino acids. CDR3 nucleotides: TGCGCCAGCAGCTTGTCGGGACAAAGGGAAACTGAAGCTTTCTTT. Translated, it gives CASSLSGQRETEAFF. The full variable domain, completed using reference TRBV5-1 and TRBJ1-1, is KAGVTQTPRYLIKTRGQQVTLSCSPISGHRSVSWYQQTPGQGLQFLFEYFSETQRNKGNFPGRFSGRQFSNSRSEMNVSTLELGDSALYLCASSLSGQRETEAFFGQGTRLTVV.

This clone was found once. V and J are TRBV4-1 and TRBJ2-5; TRBD2 matches 7 bases. The CDR3 loop spans 19 amino acids. The ends lost 1 base at V and 0 bases at J; junction bases unmatched: 14. From germline, CDR1 is MGHRA and CDR2 YSYEKL. The CDR3 here is CASSQGLTLAAHNQETQYF. The CDR3 DNA sequence: TGCGCCAGCAGCCAAGGTTTAACGCTAGCGGCACACAACCAAGAGACCCAGTACTTC.

The chain links TRBV5-1 to TRBJ2-7; tentative D call: TRBD2 (5 bases). Germline V CDR1 and CDR2: SGHRS, YFSETQ. Deletions cut 4 bases from V and 4 bases from J, with 12 bases between. The CDR3 covers 13 residues. CDR3 nucleotide sequence: TGCGCCAGCAGCCCCGGGATTGATTACGAGCAGTACTTC. Translation: CASSPGIDYEQYF.

The chain couples TRBV15 to TRBJ2-5; TRBD2 matches at 7 bases. CDR1 is LNHNV, CDR2 YYDKDF, per germline (reference sequence). J lost 1 base, V lost 9 bases, and 11 bases had no gene match. The CDR3 runs 15 residues. Here the CDR3 reads CATTPSLAVQETQYF. The CDR3 DNA reads TGTGCCACAACTCCTTCCCTAGCGGTCCAAGAGACCCAGTACTTC.

This sequence joins TRBV6-8 and TRBJ2-2; 11 bases line up with TRBD1. The V gene's germline CDR1 is MNHGY and CDR2 SAAAGT. The CDR3 spans 17 residues. V was pared by 8 bases and J by 5 bases, with 13 bases of the junction left unmatched. The CDR3 DNA follows: TGTGCCAGCTGGGATTGGGGACAGGGGGATTGGACCGGGGAGCTGTTTTTT. Amino acids: CASWDWGQGDWTGELFF.